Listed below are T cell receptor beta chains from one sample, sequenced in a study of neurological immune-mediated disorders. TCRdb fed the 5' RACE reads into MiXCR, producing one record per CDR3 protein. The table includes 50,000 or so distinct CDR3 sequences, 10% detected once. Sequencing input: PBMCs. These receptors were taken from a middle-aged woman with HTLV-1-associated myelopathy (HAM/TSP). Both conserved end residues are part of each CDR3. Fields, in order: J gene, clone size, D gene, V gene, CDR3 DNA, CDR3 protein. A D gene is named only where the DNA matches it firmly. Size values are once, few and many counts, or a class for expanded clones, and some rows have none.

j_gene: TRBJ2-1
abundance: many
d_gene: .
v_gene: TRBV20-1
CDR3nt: TGCAGTGCTTGGGGCCACTCCTACAATGAGCAGTTCTTC
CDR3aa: CSAWGHSYNEQFF

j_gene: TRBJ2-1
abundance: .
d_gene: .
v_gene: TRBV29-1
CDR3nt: TGCAGCGTTGGCGGCATGGGCCGAGGGAACAATGAGCAGTTCTTC
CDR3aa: CSVGGMGRGNNEQFF

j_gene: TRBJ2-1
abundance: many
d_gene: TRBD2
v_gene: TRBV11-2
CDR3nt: TGTGCCAGCAGCTTATCGTCGCGGGGGGGCGGATGGTATGAGCAGTTCTTC
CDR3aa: CASSLSSRGGGWYEQFF

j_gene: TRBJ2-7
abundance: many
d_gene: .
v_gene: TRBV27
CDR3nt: TGTGCCAGCAGTTTGGGGACGGTACCCTACGAGCAGTACTTC
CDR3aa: CASSLGTVPYEQYF

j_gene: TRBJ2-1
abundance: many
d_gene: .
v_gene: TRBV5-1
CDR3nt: TGTGCCAGCAGCTCCGGGACATACAATGAGCAGTTCTTC
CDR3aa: CASSSGTYNEQFF

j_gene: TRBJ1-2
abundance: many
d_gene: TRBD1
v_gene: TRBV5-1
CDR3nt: TGCGCCAGCAGCTTATTGGGACAGGGTAATAGTGGCTACACCTTC
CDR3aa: CASSLLGQGNSGYTF

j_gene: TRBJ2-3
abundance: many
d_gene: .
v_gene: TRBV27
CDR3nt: TGTGCCAGCAGTCCGGGGGGACAGCCAGGCACAGATACGCAGTATTTT
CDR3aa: CASSPGGQPGTDTQYF

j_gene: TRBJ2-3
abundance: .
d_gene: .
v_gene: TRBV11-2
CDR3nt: TGTGCCAGCAGCCCCGGGACTCCTCTAGCTACGCAGTATTTT
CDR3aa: CASSPGTPLATQYF

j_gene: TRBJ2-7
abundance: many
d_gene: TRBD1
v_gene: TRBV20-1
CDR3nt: TGCAGTGCGGATCGGACAGGGGGGAGCTACGAGCAGTACTTC
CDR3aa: CSADRTGGSYEQYF

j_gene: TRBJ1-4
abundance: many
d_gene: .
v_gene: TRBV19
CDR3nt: TGTGCCAGTGGGGCAGGAGAAAAACTGTTTTTT
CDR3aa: CASGAGEKLFF

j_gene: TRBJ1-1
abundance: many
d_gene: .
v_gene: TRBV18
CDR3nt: TGTGCCAGCTCACCTTTGAACACTGAAGCTTTCTTT
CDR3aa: CASSPLNTEAFF

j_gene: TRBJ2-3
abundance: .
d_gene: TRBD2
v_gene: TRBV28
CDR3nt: TGTGCCAGCAGTTGGGGTTGGACTAGCGGGGATTTTAGGGATACGCAGAATTTT
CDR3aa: CASSWGWTSGDFRDTQNF

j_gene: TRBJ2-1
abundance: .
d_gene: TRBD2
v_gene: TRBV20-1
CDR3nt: TGCAGTGCTCCCGGACTAGAAATCACTGAGCAGTTCTTC
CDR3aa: CSAPGLEITEQFF

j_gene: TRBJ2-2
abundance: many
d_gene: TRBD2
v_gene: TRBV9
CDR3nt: TGTGCCAGCAGCGTAGGGGGGGGAACCGGGGAGCTGTTTTTT
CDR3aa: CASSVGGGTGELFF

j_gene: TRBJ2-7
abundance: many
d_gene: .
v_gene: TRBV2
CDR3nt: TGTGCCAGCAGTTCCTCCCCCGACTGGACCGAGCAGTACTTC
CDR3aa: CASSSSPDWTEQYF

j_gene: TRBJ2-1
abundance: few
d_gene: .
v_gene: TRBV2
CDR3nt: TGTGCCAGCAGTGGTAACTACAATGAGCAGTTCTTC
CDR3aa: CASSGNYNEQFF

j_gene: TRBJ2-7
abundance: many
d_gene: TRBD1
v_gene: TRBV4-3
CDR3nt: TGCGCCAGCAGCCAAGATTACAGGACAGGGCGCTACGAGCAGTACTTC
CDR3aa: CASSQDYRTGRYEQYF

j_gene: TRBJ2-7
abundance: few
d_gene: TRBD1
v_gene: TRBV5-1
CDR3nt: TGCGCCAGCAGCCGCACCTTAGGACAGGGGGCAAACGAGCAGTACTTC
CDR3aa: CASSRTLGQGANEQYF

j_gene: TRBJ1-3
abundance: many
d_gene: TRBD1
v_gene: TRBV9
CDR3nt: TGTGCCAGCAGCGTCGGACAGGAACTTTCGTTCTCTGGAAACACCATATATTTT
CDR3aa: CASSVGQELSFSGNTIYF

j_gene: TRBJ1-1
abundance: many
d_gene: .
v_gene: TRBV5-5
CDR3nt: TGTGCCAGCAGCTTGGACGGTAAACGGAGCTCTGAAGCTTTCTTT
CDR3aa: CASSLDGKRSSEAFF

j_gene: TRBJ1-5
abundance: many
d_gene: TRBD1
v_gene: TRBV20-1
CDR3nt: TGCAGTGCCAACAGGGGAAGTCAGCCCCAGCATTTT
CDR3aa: CSANRGSQPQHF

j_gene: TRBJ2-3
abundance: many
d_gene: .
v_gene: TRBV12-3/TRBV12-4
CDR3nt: TGTGCCAGCAGTTCCGAGGAGGGCAGGGGTGAGACAGATACGCAGTATTTT
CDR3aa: CASSSEEGRGETDTQYF

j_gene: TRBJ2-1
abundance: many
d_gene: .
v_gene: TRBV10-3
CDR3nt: TGTGCCATCAGCCTCAAAGACTACAATGAGCAGTTCTTC
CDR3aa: CAISLKDYNEQFF

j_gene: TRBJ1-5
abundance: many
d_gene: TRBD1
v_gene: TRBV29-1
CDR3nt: TGCAGCGTTGCGCCGGGACAGTTCAATCAGCCCCAGCATTTT
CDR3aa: CSVAPGQFNQPQHF

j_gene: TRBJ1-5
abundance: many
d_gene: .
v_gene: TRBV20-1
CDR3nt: TGCAGTGCCGCTCCGACACTTAATCAGCCCCAGCATTTT
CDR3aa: CSAAPTLNQPQHF

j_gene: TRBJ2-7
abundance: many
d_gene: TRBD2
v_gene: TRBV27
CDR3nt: TGTGCCAGCAGTTACTCTAGCGGGGGGGCCTACGAGCAGTACTTC
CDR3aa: CASSYSSGGAYEQYF

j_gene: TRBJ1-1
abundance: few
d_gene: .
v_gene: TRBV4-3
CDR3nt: TGCGCCAGCAGCCTCGGGGGGAACACTGAAGCTTTCTTT
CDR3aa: CASSLGGNTEAFF

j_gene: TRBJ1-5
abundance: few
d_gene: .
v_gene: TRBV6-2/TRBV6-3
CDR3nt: TGTGCCAGCACCGAGGGGGGACGGACTCCCCAGCATTTT
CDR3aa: CASTEGGRTPQHF

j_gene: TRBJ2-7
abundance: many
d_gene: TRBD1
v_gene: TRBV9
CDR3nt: TGTGCCAGCAGCGTAACCGGGACAGGGATCGACGAGCAGTACTTC
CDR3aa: CASSVTGTGIDEQYF

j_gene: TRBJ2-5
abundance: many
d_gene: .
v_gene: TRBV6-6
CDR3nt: TGTGCCAGCAGTTACGCGTACGAGACCCAGTACTTC
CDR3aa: CASSYAYETQYF